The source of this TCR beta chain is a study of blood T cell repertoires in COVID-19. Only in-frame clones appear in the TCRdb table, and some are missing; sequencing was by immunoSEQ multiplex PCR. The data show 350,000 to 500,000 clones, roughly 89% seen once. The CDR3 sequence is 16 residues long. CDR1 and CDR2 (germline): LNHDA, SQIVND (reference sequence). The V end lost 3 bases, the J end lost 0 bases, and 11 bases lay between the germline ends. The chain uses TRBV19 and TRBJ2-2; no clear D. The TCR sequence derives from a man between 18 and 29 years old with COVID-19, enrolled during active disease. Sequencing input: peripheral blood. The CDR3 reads CASSISHYTNTGELFF. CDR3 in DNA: TGTGCCAGTAGTATTAGTCACTATACGAACACCGGGGAGCTGTTTTTT.